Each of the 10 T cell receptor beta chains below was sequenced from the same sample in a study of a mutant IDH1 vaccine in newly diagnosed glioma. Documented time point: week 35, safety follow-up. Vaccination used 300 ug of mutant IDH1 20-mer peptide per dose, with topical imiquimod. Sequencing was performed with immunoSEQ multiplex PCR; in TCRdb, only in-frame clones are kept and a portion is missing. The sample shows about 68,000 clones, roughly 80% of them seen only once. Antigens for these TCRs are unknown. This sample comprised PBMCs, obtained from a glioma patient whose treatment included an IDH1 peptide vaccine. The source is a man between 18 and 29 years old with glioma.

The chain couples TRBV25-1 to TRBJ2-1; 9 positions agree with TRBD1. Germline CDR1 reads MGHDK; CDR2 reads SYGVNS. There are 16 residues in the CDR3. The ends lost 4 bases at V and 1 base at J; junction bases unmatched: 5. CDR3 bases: TGTGCCAGCAGTGTAGAGGGACAGGGATCCTACAATGAGCAGTTCTTC. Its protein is CASSVEGQGSYNEQFF. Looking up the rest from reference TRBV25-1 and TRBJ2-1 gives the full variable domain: EADIYQTPRYLVIGTGKKITLECSQTMGHDKMYWYQQDPGMELHLIHYSYGVNSTEKGDLSSESTVSRIRTEHFPLTLESARPSHTSQYLCASSVEGQGSYNEQFFGPGTRLTVL.

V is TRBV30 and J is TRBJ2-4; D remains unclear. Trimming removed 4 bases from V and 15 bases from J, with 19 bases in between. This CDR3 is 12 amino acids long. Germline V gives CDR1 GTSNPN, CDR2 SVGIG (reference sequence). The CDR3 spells CAWTPGPWVLYF. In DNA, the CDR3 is TGTGCCTGGACCCCTGGGCCCTGGGTCTTGTACTTC.

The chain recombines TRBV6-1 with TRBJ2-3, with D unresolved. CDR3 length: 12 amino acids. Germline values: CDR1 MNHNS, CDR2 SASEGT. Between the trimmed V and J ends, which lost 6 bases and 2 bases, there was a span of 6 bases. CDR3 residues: CASRAATDTQYF. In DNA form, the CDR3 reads TGTGCCAGCAGGGCAGCCACAGATACGCAGTATTTT.

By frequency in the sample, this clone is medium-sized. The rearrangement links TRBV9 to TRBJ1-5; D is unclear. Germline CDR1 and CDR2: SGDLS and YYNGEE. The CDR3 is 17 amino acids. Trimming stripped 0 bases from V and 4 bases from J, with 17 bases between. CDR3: CASSVGSTDEPNQPQHF. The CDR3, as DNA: TGTGCCAGCAGCGTAGGGAGTACAGACGAACCGAATCAGCCCCAGCATTTT.

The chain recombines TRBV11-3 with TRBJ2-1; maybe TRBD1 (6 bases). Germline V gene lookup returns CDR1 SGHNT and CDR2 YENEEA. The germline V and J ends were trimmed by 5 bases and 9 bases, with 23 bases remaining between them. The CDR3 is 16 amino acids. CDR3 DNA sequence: TGTGCCAGCAGCCTGGAGGACAGTCAGGTGTACGGTGAGCAGTTCTTC. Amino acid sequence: CASSLEDSQVYGEQFF.

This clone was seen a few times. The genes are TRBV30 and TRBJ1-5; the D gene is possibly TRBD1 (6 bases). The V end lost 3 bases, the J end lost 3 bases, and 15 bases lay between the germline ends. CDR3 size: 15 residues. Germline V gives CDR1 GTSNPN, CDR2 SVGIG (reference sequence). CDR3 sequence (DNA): TGTGCCTGGAGCAAAGGTCAGGGGAACAATCAGCCCCAGCATTTT. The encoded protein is CAWSKGQGNNQPQHF.

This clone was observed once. CDR3 protein: CASSPRQGAFYEQYF. CDR3 sequence (DNA): TGTGCCAGCTCACCGCGACAGGGAGCTTTTTACGAGCAGTACTTC. This chain links TRBV18 with TRBJ2-7; TRBD1 matches 7 bases. Germline values: CDR1 KGHSH, CDR2 LQKENI. The CDR3 runs 15 residues. Trimming took 3 bases from V and 4 from J; bases not matched to a gene: 9.

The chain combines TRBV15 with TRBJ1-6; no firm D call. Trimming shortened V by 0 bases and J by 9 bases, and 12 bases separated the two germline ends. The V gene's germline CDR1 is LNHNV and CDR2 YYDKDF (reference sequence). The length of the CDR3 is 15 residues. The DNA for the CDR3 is TGTGCCACCAGCAGAGATCTGGGGAGTAGTTCACCCCTCCACTTT. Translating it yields CATSRDLGSSSPLHF.

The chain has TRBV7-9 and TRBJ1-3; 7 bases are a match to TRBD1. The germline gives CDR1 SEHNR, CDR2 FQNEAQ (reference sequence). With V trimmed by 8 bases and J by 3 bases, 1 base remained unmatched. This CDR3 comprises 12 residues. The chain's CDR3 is CASGDSGNTIYF. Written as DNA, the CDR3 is TGTGCCAGCGGGGACAGTGGAAACACCATATATTTT.

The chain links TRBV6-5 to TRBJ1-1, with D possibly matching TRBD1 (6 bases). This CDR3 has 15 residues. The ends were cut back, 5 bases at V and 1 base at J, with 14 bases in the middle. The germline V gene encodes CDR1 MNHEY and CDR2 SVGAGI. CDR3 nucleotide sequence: TGTGCCAGCAGTAGACAGGCGACCCGGAACACTGAAGCTTTCTTT. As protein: CASSRQATRNTEAFF.